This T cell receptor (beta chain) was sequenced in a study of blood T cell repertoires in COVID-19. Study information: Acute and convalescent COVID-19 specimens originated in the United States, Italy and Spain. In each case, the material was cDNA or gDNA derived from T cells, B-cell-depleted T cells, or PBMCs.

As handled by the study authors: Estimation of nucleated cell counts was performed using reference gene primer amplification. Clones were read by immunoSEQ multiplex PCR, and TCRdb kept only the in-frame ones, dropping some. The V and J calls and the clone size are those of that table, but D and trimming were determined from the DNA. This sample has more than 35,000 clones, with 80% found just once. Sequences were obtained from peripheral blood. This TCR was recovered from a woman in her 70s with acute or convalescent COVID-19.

The CDR3 region has the DNA TGTGCCACCAGCCCCAGCGCAACTAATGAAAAACTGTTTTTT. This gives the protein CATSPSATNEKLFF. V gene TRBV15 combines with J gene TRBJ1-4; D is uncertain. Germline V gene data show CDR1 as LNHNV and CDR2 as YYDKDF (reference sequence). Trimming stripped 5 bases from V and 0 bases from J, with 7 bases between. The CDR3 loop spans 14 amino acids.